Shown below are 22 T cell receptor beta chains from a single sample sequenced in a study of T-cell reconstitution after alpha-beta-depleted transplantation in children. Preparation of the TCRbeta library used unique molecular identifiers. MiXCR, applied by TCRdb to the PCR reads, yields one record per CDR3 protein. Seen here are around 270,000 distinct CDR3 sequences, 10% observed once, and the top ten hold less than 8%. Sample: PBMCs, taken before TCRalphabeta/CD19-depleted stem cell transplant. These receptors all come from a boy less than two years old with acute myeloid leukemia, due to receive a stem cell transplant.

This clonotype appeared many times. The chain has TRBV29-1 and TRBJ1-1; TRBD1 might be the D (5 bases). The V and J ends lost 5 bases and 3 bases respectively, with 13 bases between them. This CDR3 comprises 13 residues. Germline V gene data show CDR1 as SQVTM and CDR2 as ANQGSEA. The CDR3, as DNA: TGCAGCGTTACTGGGACTGGGTACACTGAAGCTTTCTTT. Amino acid sequence: CSVTGTGYTEAFF.

This clonotype occurred many times. The V call is TRBV20-1, the J call TRBJ1-1; D is ambiguous. The V gene's germline CDR1 is DFQATT and CDR2 SNEGSKA (reference sequence). Trimming took off 5 bases at V and 1 base at J, with 11 bases between the two ends. This CDR3 has 13 residues. CDR3 residues: CSAVNRGNTEAFF. As DNA, the CDR3 is TGCAGTGCTGTAAATCGGGGGAACACTGAAGCTTTCTTT.

This clonotype appeared many times. The chain carries TRBV24-1 and TRBJ2-2; 7 nucleotides match TRBD2. Per the germline V gene, CDR1 is KGHDR and CDR2 is SFDVKD. The CDR3 is 17 amino acids. V trimming: 4 bases; J trimming: 0 bases; junction bases outside the gene matches: 7. CDR3 sequence reads: CATSDRFSGPNTGELFF. In nucleotides, the CDR3 is TGTGCCACCAGTGACCGCTTTAGCGGGCCGAACACCGGGGAGCTGTTTTTT.

Many counts were recorded for this clonotype. The rearrangement links TRBV7-2 to TRBJ2-1; no definite D call. The V gene's germline CDR1 is SGHTA and CDR2 FQGNSA. There are 19 residues in the CDR3. V was cut by 0 bases and J by 1 base, with 19 bases left in between. The CDR3 DNA follows: TGTGCCAGCAGCTTAGCGAGCCAGATAGGATCTAGATCCTACAATGAGCAGTTCTTC. This translates into CASSLASQIGSRSYNEQFF.

This clonotype came up many times. This chain links TRBV19 with TRBJ2-1, with 9 bases that match TRBD2. In germline, CDR1 is LNHDA, CDR2 SQIVND (reference sequence). After removal of 5 bases from V and 2 bases from J, the junction contained 7 bases not matched to a gene. The length of the CDR3 is 16 residues. The CDR3 nucleotides read TGTGCCAGTAGTGCCCCCCGCGGGAGGGCCTACAATGAGCAGTTCTTC. The encoded protein is CASSAPRGRAYNEQFF.

This clonotype was seen at least ten times. This sequence joins TRBV4-3 and TRBJ1-1; 10 nucleotides line up with TRBD1. The CDR3 covers 18 residues. Germline V gene lookup returns CDR1 LGHNA and CDR2 YSLEER. The V gene end was trimmed by 0 bases and the J gene end by 4 bases; junction bases not matched to a gene: 11. The CDR3, as DNA: TGCGCCAGCAGCCAAGAACCCCGACAGGGGGCCGGGGGCACTGAAGCTTTCTTT. Its protein product is CASSQEPRQGAGGTEAFF.

This clonotype was counted between two and nine times. The chain has TRBV4-2 and TRBJ2-1; 11 nucleotides match TRBD2. J gave up 4 bases and V 5 bases, and 13 bases lay outside the gene matches. This CDR3 is built from 18 residues. Germline V gene sequence: CDR1 LGHNA, CDR2 YNFKEQ. The CDR3 is CASSWFSGGAGLYNEQFF. CDR3 DNA: TGTGCCAGCAGCTGGTTTAGCGGGGGGGCCGGGTTGTACAATGAGCAGTTCTTC.

This clonotype has a handful of counts. J is TRBJ2-4 and V is TRBV15, with 7 positions matching TRBD1. Trimming cost V 0 bases and J 8 bases; bases outside gene matches: 10. The CDR3 runs to 16 residues. From germline, CDR1 is LNHNV and CDR2 YYDKDF (reference sequence). The CDR3 DNA reads as TGTGCCACCAGCAGAGATTTCCCGACAGGGAACTACATTCAGTACTTC. This translates into CATSRDFPTGNYIQYF.

V gene TRBV6-1 combines with J gene TRBJ1-6, with D perhaps TRBD1 (5 bases). Germline V gene lookup returns CDR1 MNHNS and CDR2 SASEGT. This CDR3 comprises 17 residues. Trimming shortened V by 2 bases and J by 0 bases, and 11 bases separated the two germline ends. The chain's CDR3 is CASSESQDFSYNSPLHF. The CDR3 DNA is TGTGCCAGCAGTGAATCACAGGACTTCTCCTATAATTCACCCCTCCACTTT.

This clonotype occurred many times. This chain links TRBV5-5 with TRBJ2-5, with 12 bases aligning to TRBD2. The junction had 4 bases not matched to a gene; V was cut back by 2 bases and J by 5 bases. Germline V gene lookup returns CDR1 SGHKS and CDR2 YYEKEE (reference sequence). This CDR3 is built from 15 residues. This CDR3 reads CASSLLAGGRETQYF. Written as DNA, the CDR3 is TGTGCCAGCAGCTTACTAGCGGGAGGCCGGGAGACCCAGTACTTC.

This clonotype showed up many times. This chain joins TRBV28 and TRBJ2-1; D unresolved. V gave up 3 bases and J gave up 7 bases, with 22 bases separating them. The length of the CDR3 is 17 residues. Germline V gene sequence: CDR1 MDHEN, CDR2 SYDVKM. Written as DNA, the CDR3 is TGTGCCAGCAGTTTCGTAGTCGGCGGAAAGAAGAGAAATGAGCAGTTCTTC. It codes for CASSFVVGGKKRNEQFF.

This clonotype showed up many times. The chain carries TRBV28 and TRBJ1-1; D not certain. Germline lookup yields CDR1 MDHEN and CDR2 SYDVKM. The V and J ends lost 3 bases and 2 bases respectively, with 4 bases between them. CDR3 size: 12 residues. CDR3 in amino acids: CASSFPNTEAFF. DNA for the CDR3: TGTGCCAGCAGTTTCCCCAACACTGAAGCTTTCTTT.

This clonotype was observed at least ten times. The chain employs TRBV20-1 and TRBJ2-3; 9 bases match TRBD2. This CDR3 is 13 amino acids long. With 7 bases clipped from V and 4 bases from J, the junction kept 6 bases outside the gene matches. The germline V gene encodes CDR1 DFQATT and CDR2 SNEGSKA (reference sequence). The DNA of the CDR3 is TGCAGTGTCAGCGGGGGGTTGCCAGATACGCAGTATTTT. Amino acid sequence: CSVSGGLPDTQYF.

This clonotype was seen ten or more times. The rearrangement links TRBV6-5 to TRBJ2-1; D is uncertain. The germline V gene has CDR1 MNHEY and CDR2 SVGAGI. There are 15 residues in the CDR3. The V gene lost 4 bases and the J gene lost 7 bases, with 17 bases spanning the gap. CDR3 region: CASSSPAGFGNEQFF. CDR3 nucleotide sequence: TGTGCCAGCAGTTCCCCGGCAGGTTTCGGGAATGAGCAGTTCTTC.

This clonotype was detected many times. V and J are TRBV25-1 and TRBJ1-1; 8 bases line up with TRBD1. Looked up from germline, CDR1 is MGHDK and CDR2 is SYGVNS. V shed 6 bases and J 5 bases; nucleotides not matched to a gene: 2. The CDR3 extends over 12 amino acids. The DNA for the CDR3 is TGTGCCAGCAGGGACAGGGAGACTGAAGCTTTCTTT. Its protein product is CASRDRETEAFF. Using reference TRBV25-1 and TRBJ1-1 for the parts outside the CDR3, the full variable domain is EADIYQTPRYLVIGTGKKITLECSQTMGHDKMYWYQQDPGMELHLIHYSYGVNSTEKGDLSSESTVSRIRTEHFPLTLESARPSHTSQYLCASRDRETEAFFGQGTRLTVV.

This clonotype was seen more than once but under ten times. The chain employs TRBV12-3 or TRBV12-4 and TRBJ1-5; D gene uncertain. V shed 3 bases and J shed 5 bases, with 5 bases lying between them. CDR3 length: 12 amino acids. Here the CDR3 DNA reads TGTGCCAGCAGTTTTTGGGATCAGCCCCAGCATTTT. Translating gives CASSFWDQPQHF.

A remark on this clonotype: This sequence may be a read error, since a much larger clone differs from it by one base. The chain uses TRBV3-1 and TRBJ2-1, with D unclear. The CDR3 extends over 14 amino acids. The germline V and J ends were trimmed by 1 base and 9 bases, with 13 bases remaining between them. Germline loops: CDR1 LGHDT, CDR2 YNNKEL (reference sequence). CDR3 DNA sequence: TGTGCCAGCAGCCAAGGTCACGTGAGTACTGAGCAGTTCTTC. The encoded protein is CASSQGHVSTEQFF.

This clonotype showed up many times. V is TRBV5-1 and J is TRBJ2-2, with D unresolved. V was shortened by 5 bases and J by 0 bases, with 8 bases between the two germline ends. Per the germline V gene, CDR1 is SGHRS and CDR2 is YFSETQ. CDR3 length equals 14 residues. As DNA, the CDR3 is TGCGCCAGCAGTCTTAGAGCGAACACCGGGGAGCTGTTTTTT. As protein: CASSLRANTGELFF.

Only a few counts were recorded for this clonotype. The V call is TRBV19, the J call TRBJ2-3; D unclear. In germline, CDR1 is LNHDA, CDR2 SQIVND (reference sequence). This CDR3 contains 11 residues. The V and J ends lost 5 bases and 5 bases respectively, with 5 bases between them. CDR3 sequence (DNA): TGTGCCAGTAGTTGGAGAGATACGCAGTATTTT. Protein product: CASSWRDTQYF. Using reference TRBV19 and TRBJ2-3 for the parts outside the CDR3, the full variable domain is DGGITQSPKYLFRKEGQNVTLSCEQNLNHDAMYWYRQDPGQGLRLIYYSQIVNDFQKGDIAEGYSVSREKKESFPLTVTSAQKNPTAFYLCASSWRDTQYFGPGTRLTVL.

Ten or more counts support this clonotype. The chain carries TRBV6-1 and TRBJ1-1; D call uncertain. Trimming took 7 bases from V and 0 from J, leaving 12 bases between them. Per the germline V gene, CDR1 is MNHNS and CDR2 is SASEGT. The CDR3 contains 14 residues. CDR3 nucleotide sequence: TGTGCCAGCATGCCCGGGCGGGTGAACACTGAAGCTTTCTTT. Protein product: CASMPGRVNTEAFF.

Of note for this clonotype: A much larger clone sits a single nucleotide away, making a read error possible. In nucleotides, the CDR3 is TGTGCCATCAGGGGTAGCGGGGGAGAGGGGAATGAGCAGGTCTTC. The encoded protein is CAIRGSGGEGNEQVF. V and J are TRBV10-3 and TRBJ2-1, with 9 bases identical to TRBD2. CDR3 length: 15 amino acids. The germline gives CDR1 ENHRY, CDR2 SYGVKD.

This clonotype was detected ten times or more. The chain recombines TRBV5-5 with TRBJ2-3, with 8 positions matching TRBD2. Germline V gene sequence: CDR1 SGHKS, CDR2 YYEKEE (reference sequence). J lost 3 bases, V lost 0 bases, and 6 bases had no gene match. The CDR3 consists of 16 residues. This chain's CDR3 is CASSLAILAGTDTQYF. The CDR3 DNA is TGTGCCAGCAGCTTGGCTATTCTAGCGGGTACAGATACGCAGTATTTT.